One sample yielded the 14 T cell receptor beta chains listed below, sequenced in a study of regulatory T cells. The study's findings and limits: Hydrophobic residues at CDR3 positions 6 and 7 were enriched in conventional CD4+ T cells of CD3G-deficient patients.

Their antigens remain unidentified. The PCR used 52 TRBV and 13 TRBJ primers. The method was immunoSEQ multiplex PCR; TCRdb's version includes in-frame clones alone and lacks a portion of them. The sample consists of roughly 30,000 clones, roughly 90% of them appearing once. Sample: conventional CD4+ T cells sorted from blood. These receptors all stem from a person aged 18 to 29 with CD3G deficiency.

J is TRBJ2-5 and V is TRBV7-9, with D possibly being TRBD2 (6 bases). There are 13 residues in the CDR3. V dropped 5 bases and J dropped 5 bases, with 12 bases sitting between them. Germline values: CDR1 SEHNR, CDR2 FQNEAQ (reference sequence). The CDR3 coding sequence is TGTGCCAGCAGCCCCTGGGGGGAGGAGACCCAGTACTTC. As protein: CASSPWGEETQYF.

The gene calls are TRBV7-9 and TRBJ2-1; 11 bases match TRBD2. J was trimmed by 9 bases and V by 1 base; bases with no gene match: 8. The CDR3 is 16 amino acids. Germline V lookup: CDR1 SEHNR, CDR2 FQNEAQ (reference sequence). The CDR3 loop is CASSLGLAGRRGEQFF. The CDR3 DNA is TGTGCCAGCAGCTTAGGACTAGCGGGACGGCGGGGTGAGCAGTTCTTC.

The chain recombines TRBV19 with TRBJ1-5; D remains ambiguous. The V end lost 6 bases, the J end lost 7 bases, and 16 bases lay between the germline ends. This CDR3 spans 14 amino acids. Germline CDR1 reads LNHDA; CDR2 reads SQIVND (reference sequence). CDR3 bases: TGTGCCAGTAGCCACGTGGACCTAGGGCAGCCCCAGCATTTT. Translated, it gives CASSHVDLGQPQHF.

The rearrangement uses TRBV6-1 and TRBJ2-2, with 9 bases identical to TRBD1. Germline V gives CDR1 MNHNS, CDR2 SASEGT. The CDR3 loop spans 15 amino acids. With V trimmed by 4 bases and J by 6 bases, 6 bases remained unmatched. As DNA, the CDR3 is TGTGCCAGCAGTGCCCGGGACAGGGCGGCCGGGGAGCTGTTTTTT. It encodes CASSARDRAAGELFF.

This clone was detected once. The CDR3 loop is CASAYEGNQPQHF. DNA of the CDR3: TGTGCCAGTGCGTATGAAGGCAATCAGCCCCAGCATTTT. The chain is built from TRBV19 and TRBJ1-5; the D is unclear. This CDR3 is built from 13 residues. V was pared by 8 bases and J by 2 bases, with 10 bases between. Germline lookup yields CDR1 LNHDA and CDR2 SQIVND (reference sequence).

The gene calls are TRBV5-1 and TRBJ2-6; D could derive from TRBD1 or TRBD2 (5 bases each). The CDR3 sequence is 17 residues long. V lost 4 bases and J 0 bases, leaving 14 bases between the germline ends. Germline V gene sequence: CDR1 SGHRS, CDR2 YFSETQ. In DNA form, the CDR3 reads TGCGCCAGCAGCCTCGGGACGGTACCCTCTGGGGCCAACGTCCTGACTTTC. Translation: CASSLGTVPSGANVLTF.

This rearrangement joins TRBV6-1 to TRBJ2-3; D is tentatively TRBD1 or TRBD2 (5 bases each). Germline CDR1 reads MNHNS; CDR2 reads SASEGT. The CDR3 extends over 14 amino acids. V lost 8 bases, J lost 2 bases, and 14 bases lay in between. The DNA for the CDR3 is TGTGCCAGCGGAAGAGGGGTAAACACAGATACGCAGTATTTT. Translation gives CASGRGVNTDTQYF.

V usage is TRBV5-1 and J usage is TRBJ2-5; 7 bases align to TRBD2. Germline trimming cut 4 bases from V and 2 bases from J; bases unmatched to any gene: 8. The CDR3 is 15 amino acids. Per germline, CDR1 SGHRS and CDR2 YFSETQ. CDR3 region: CASSPGAGSQETQYF. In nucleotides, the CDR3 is TGCGCCAGCAGCCCCGGAGCGGGGTCTCAAGAGACCCAGTACTTC.

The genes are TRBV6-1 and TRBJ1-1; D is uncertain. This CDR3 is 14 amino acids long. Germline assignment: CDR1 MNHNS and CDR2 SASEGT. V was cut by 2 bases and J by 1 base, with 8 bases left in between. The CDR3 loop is CASSEIYGNTEAFF. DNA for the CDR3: TGTGCCAGCAGTGAAATCTACGGGAACACTGAAGCTTTCTTT.

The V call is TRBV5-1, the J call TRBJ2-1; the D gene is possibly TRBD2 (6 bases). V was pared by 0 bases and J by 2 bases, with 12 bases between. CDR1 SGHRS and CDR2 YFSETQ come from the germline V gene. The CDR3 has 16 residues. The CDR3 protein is CASSLGSGLAYNEQFF. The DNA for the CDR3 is TGCGCCAGCAGCTTGGGAAGCGGGCTCGCCTACAATGAGCAGTTCTTC.

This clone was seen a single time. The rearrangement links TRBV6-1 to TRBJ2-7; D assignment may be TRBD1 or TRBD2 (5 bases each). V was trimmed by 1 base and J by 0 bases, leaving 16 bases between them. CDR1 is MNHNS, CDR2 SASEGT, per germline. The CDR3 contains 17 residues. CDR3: CASSEGTRVRGSYEQYF. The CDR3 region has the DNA TGTGCCAGCAGTGAAGGTACGCGTGTGAGGGGCTCCTACGAGCAGTACTTC.

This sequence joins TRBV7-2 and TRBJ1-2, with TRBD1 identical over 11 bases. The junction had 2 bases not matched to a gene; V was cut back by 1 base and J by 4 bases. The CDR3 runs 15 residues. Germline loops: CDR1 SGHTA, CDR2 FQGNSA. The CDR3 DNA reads TGTGCCAGCAGCTTAGGGACAGGGGGCGGCTATGGCTACACCTTC. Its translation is CASSLGTGGGYGYTF. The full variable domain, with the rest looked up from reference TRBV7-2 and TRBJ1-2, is GAGVSQSPSNKVTEKGKDVELRCDPISGHTALYWYRQSLGQGLEFLIYFQGNSAPDKSGLPSDRFSAERTGGSVSTLTIQRTQQEDSAVYLCASSLGTGGGYGYTFGSGTRLTVV.

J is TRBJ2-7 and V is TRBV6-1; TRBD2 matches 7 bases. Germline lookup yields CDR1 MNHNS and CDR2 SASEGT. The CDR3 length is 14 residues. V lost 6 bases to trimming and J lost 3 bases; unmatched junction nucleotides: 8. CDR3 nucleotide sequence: TGTGCCAGCAGCCCCAGACTAGCCGACTACGAGCAGTACTTC. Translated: CASSPRLADYEQYF.

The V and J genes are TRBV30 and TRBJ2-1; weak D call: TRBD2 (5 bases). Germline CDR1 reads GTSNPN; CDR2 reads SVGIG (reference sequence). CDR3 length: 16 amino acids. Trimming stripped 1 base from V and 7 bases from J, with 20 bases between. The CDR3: CAWSGGSGKTINEQFF. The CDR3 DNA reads TGTGCCTGGAGTGGAGGCAGCGGTAAGACAATAAATGAGCAGTTCTTC.